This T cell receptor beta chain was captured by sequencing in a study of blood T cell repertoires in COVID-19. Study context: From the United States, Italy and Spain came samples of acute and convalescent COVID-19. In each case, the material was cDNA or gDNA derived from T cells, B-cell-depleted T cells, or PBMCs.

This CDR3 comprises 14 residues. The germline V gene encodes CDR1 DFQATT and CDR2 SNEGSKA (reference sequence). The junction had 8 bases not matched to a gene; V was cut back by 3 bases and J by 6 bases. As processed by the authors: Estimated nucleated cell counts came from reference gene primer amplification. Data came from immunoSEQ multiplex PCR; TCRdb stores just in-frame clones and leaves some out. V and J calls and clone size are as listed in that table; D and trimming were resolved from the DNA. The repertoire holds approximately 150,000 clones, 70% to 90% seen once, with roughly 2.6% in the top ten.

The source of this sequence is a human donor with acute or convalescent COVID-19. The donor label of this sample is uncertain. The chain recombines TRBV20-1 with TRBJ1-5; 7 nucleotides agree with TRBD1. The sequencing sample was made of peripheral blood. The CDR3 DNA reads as TGCAGTGCTAGTATCCCGGGACAGCTTCAGCCCCAGCATTTT. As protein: CSASIPGQLQPQHF.